Shown below are 31 T cell receptor beta chains from a single sample sequenced in a study of blood T cell repertoires in COVID-19. Only in-frame clones appear in the TCRdb table, and some are missing; sequencing was by immunoSEQ multiplex PCR. The top ten clones hold 0.6% to 0.8% of a sample with roughly 190,000 clones, 94% of them seen once. Input material: peripheral blood. The receptor set was obtained from a man aged 25 to 45 with COVID-19, enrolled during active disease.

The chain uses TRBV7-6 and TRBJ2-1; D gene ambiguous. Trimming stripped 3 bases from V and 4 bases from J, with 10 bases between. This CDR3 has 14 residues. The germline V gene encodes CDR1 SGHVS and CDR2 FNYEAQ. The CDR3 DNA reads TGTGCCAGCAGCTTCTCCAGTTCATACAATGAGCAGTTCTTC. This gives the protein CASSFSSSYNEQFF.

This clone was picked up one time. The sample contains more than one DNA sequence encoding this CDR3. The chain couples TRBV3-1 (or the pseudogene TRBV3-2) to TRBJ1-3; possible D gene TRBD1, 5 bases. Germline values: CDR1 LGHDT, CDR2 YNNKEL (reference sequence). This CDR3 contains 14 residues. The V gene lost 1 base and the J gene lost 4 bases, with 8 bases spanning the gap. CDR3 residues: CASSQAGVGNTIYF. The DNA for the CDR3 is TGTGCCAGCAGCCAAGCGGGGGTAGGAAACACCATATATTTT.

This clone was detected a few times. The gene calls are TRBV30 and TRBJ1-5; no definite D call. V was clipped by 4 bases and J by 7 bases, with 14 bases between them. Germline values: CDR1 GTSNPN, CDR2 SVGIG (reference sequence). The CDR3 length is 13 residues. Here the CDR3 reads CAWTSGAGQPQHF. The CDR3, as DNA: TGTGCCTGGACTAGTGGCGCCGGGCAGCCCCAGCATTTT.

This clone was seen once. The chain joins TRBV5-1 to TRBJ1-2, with D possibly matching TRBD1 (6 bases). Germline CDR1 reads SGHRS; CDR2 reads YFSETQ. There are 13 residues in the CDR3. V shed 2 bases and J shed 7 bases, with 12 bases lying between them. CDR3 in amino acids: CASSFDRSSGYTF. CDR3 in DNA: TGCGCCAGCAGCTTCGACAGGAGTAGTGGCTACACCTTC.

The V call is TRBV7-7, the J call TRBJ1-1; D is undetermined. The CDR3 runs to 13 residues. Germline V gives CDR1 SSHAT, CDR2 FNYEAQ (reference sequence). Trimming pared 2 bases from V and 3 bases from J, leaving 7 bases between. The CDR3 DNA reads as TGTGCCAGCAGCTTAAGTCCAGACACTGAAGCTTTCTTT. This codes for CASSLSPDTEAFF.

The J gene is TRBJ1-2, the V gene TRBV30, with TRBD1 as a possible D gene (6 bases). This CDR3 contains 13 residues. With 2 bases removed from V and 6 bases from J, the gap between germline ends came to 13 bases. Germline CDR1 and CDR2: GTSNPN and SVGIG (reference sequence). The CDR3 coding sequence is TGTGCCTGGAGTAACTATGAGGGGGATGGCTACACCTTC. It specifies CAWSNYEGDGYTF.

The V gene is TRBV7-9, the J gene TRBJ2-3, with 9 bases fitting TRBD1. V trimming: 1 base; J trimming: 4 bases; junction bases outside the gene matches: 9. Germline CDR1 is SEHNR and CDR2 is FQNEAQ (reference sequence). The CDR3 covers 17 residues. This CDR3 reads CASSLVTGGDFPDTQYF. CDR3 in DNA: TGTGCCAGCAGCTTAGTTACAGGGGGCGATTTTCCAGATACGCAGTATTTT.

For the CDR3, the DNA is TGTGCCAGCTCAGATAGAGCTAATGAAAAACTGTTTTTT. Amino acids: CASSDRANEKLFF. The chain couples TRBV18 to TRBJ1-4; D call uncertain. Trimming removed 5 bases at V and 3 bases at J, with 7 bases between. Germline V gives CDR1 KGHSH, CDR2 LQKENI. The CDR3 is 13 residues long.

This chain connects TRBV19 to TRBJ1-1, with D possibly TRBD1 on 5 matching bases. Germline V CDR1 and CDR2: LNHDA, SQIVND (reference sequence). With 7 bases removed from V and 3 bases from J, the gap between germline ends came to 18 bases. The CDR3 totals 15 residues. Here the CDR3 DNA reads TGTGCCAGTATCCCGAACGGGGGGAGATACACTGAAGCTTTCTTT. This gives the protein CASIPNGGRYTEAFF.

V is TRBV10-1 and J is TRBJ2-3, with TRBD2 matching 8 bases. Germline V gene data show CDR1 as WNHNN and CDR2 as SYGVQD (reference sequence). The CDR3 length is 15 residues. The ends lost 9 bases at V and 3 bases at J; junction bases unmatched: 11. The CDR3: CARSTPSGGTDTQYF. The CDR3 DNA is TGCGCCAGATCTACCCCCAGCGGGGGAACAGATACGCAGTATTTT.

This chain links TRBV19 with TRBJ1-2; 7 bases agree with TRBD1. CDR1 and CDR2 from the germline V gene are LNHDA and SQIVND (reference sequence). With 6 bases clipped from V and 9 bases from J, the junction kept 4 bases outside the gene matches. This CDR3 has 11 residues. The CDR3 spells CASRTGARYTF. The CDR3 nucleotides are TGTGCCAGTAGAACAGGGGCCCGCTACACCTTC.

This chain links TRBV2 with TRBJ1-6; 7 bases are shared with TRBD1. The CDR3 totals 16 residues. Germline lookup yields CDR1 SNHLY and CDR2 FYNNEI. J lost 2 bases, V lost 9 bases, and 10 bases had no gene match. The CDR3 bases are TGTGCCAGTCAGTTTTCTGGGACAGCCTATAATTCACCCCTCCACTTT. Its translation is CASQFSGTAYNSPLHF.

The chain uses TRBV7-6 and TRBJ2-7, with a tentative D call TRBD1 (6 bases). Germline V gene data show CDR1 as SGHVS and CDR2 as FNYEAQ. This CDR3 comprises 15 residues. V gave up 5 bases and J gave up 1 base, with 15 bases separating them. This chain's CDR3 is CASSPRSGASYEQYF. CDR3 sequence (DNA): TGTGCCAGCAGCCCCCGCTCAGGGGCTTCCTACGAGCAGTACTTC.

This clone has just one count. CDR3 residues: CASRTEGGSTDTQYF. As DNA, the CDR3 is TGTGCCAGCAGAACCGAGGGTGGGTCCACAGATACGCAGTATTTT. The chain uses TRBV27 and TRBJ2-3; D is perhaps TRBD2 (5 bases). The CDR3 contains 15 residues. Germline V gene sequence: CDR1 MNHEY, CDR2 SMNVEV (reference sequence). Trimming left V 6 bases short and J 2 bases short, with 15 bases between.

This chain uses TRBV4-2 with TRBJ1-2; 9 bases match TRBD1. The V and J ends lost 5 bases and 6 bases, in that order; junction bases with no gene match: 4. The CDR3 totals 13 residues. Germline-derived CDR1 and CDR2 are LGHNA and YNFKEQ. Written as DNA, the CDR3 is TGTGCCAGCAGCGCGGACAGGGGCCATGGCTACACCTTC. Its protein product is CASSADRGHGYTF.

The chain joins TRBV4-2 to TRBJ2-7; D is unresolved. Germline CDR1 LGHNA, CDR2 YNFKEQ. Between the trimmed V and J ends, which lost 1 base and 5 bases, there was a span of 12 bases. The CDR3 is 14 amino acids. The CDR3 loop reads CASSQVGQVDEQYF. CDR3 sequence (DNA): TGTGCCAGCAGCCAAGTTGGGCAGGTGGACGAGCAGTACTTC.

The chain recombines TRBV6-5 with TRBJ1-1, with 8 bases matching TRBD1. The germline CDR1 and CDR2 sequences are MNHEY and SVGAGI. CDR3 size: 13 residues. With V trimmed by 8 bases and J by 4 bases, 6 bases remained unmatched. The CDR3 nucleotides are TGTGCCAGCGGTCAGGGGGCGGGCACTGAAGCTTTCTTT. Protein product: CASGQGAGTEAFF.

V gene TRBV9 combines with J gene TRBJ1-2; D remains ambiguous. This CDR3 spans 13 amino acids. Trimming left V 2 bases short and J 4 bases short, with 9 bases between. The germline CDR1 and CDR2 sequences are SGDLS and YYNGEE. CDR3 region: CASSVGSGYGYTF. CDR3 in DNA: TGTGCCAGCAGCGTCGGGTCTGGCTATGGCTACACCTTC.

This clone was recorded only once. The chain is built from TRBV4-1 and TRBJ2-5; 10 positions agree with TRBD1. Germline lookup yields CDR1 MGHRA and CDR2 YSYEKL. The CDR3 is 14 amino acids. The junction had 3 bases not matched to a gene; V was cut back by 3 bases and J by 5 bases. The CDR3 loop is CASSQTGGLETQYF. The CDR3, as DNA: TGCGCCAGCAGCCAGACAGGGGGCCTCGAGACCCAGTACTTC.

The chain has TRBV6-6 and TRBJ1-2, with TRBD1 matching over 7 bases. CDR1 is MNHNY and CDR2 is SVGAGI in the germline V gene (reference sequence). This CDR3 region has 12 residues. V shed 4 bases and J 8 bases; nucleotides not matched to a gene: 4. This chain's CDR3 is CASSSRGQGYTF. The CDR3 nucleotides read TGTGCCAGCAGTTCGAGGGGGCAAGGCTACACCTTC.

The rearrangement uses TRBV5-1 and TRBJ1-2; TRBD1 aligns across 7 bases. This CDR3 has 14 amino acids. With 4 bases clipped from V and 5 bases from J, the junction kept 8 bases outside the gene matches. In germline, CDR1 is SGHRS, CDR2 YFSETQ. The CDR3, as DNA: TGCGCCAGCAGCAGTACAGGGGAGGAGTATGGCTACACCTTC. Amino acid sequence: CASSSTGEEYGYTF.

The CDR3 nucleotides read TGCGCCAGCAGCCAAGGGAGCGGGGGAGCCTACAATGAGCAGTTCTTC. It translates to CASSQGSGGAYNEQFF. The chain uses TRBV4-1 and TRBJ2-1; 8 bases fit TRBD2. Trimming cost V 1 base and J 2 bases; bases outside gene matches: 4. This CDR3 region has 16 residues. Germline V CDR1 and CDR2: MGHRA, YSYEKL.

The chain carries TRBV30 and TRBJ2-7; the match to TRBD1 covers 10 bases. V lost 4 bases and J lost 2; bases outside the gene matches: 5. This CDR3 spans 14 amino acids. Germline lookup yields CDR1 GTSNPN and CDR2 SVGIG (reference sequence). The CDR3 nucleotides read TGTGCCTGGAATGGACAGGGGGTTACCTACGAGCAGTACTTC. Protein sequence: CAWNGQGVTYEQYF.

This rearrangement joins TRBV11-2 to TRBJ1-6, with TRBD1 as a possible D gene (5 bases). CDR3 length equals 13 residues. From germline, CDR1 is SGHAT and CDR2 FQNNGV. V dropped 7 bases and J dropped 7 bases, with 11 bases sitting between them. The CDR3 here is CASTPGWNSPLHF. The CDR3 DNA sequence: TGTGCCAGCACCCCAGGGTGGAATTCACCCCTCCACTTT.

The genes are TRBV27 and TRBJ1-6; 7 bases agree with TRBD1. V shed 3 bases, J shed 7 bases, and the junction held 6 bases outside the gene matches. The CDR3 loop spans 15 amino acids. CDR1 is MNHEY and CDR2 is SMNVEV in the germline V gene (reference sequence). The DNA for the CDR3 is TGTGCCAGCAGTTTCCGACAGGGAACCAATTCACCCCTCCACTTT. Translated: CASSFRQGTNSPLHF.

The gene calls are TRBV2 and TRBJ2-1, with 13 bases identical to TRBD2. The V gene's germline CDR1 is SNHLY and CDR2 FYNNEI. J was trimmed by 6 bases and V by 8 bases; bases with no gene match: 4. This CDR3 has 14 amino acids. DNA for the CDR3: TGTGCCAGCGGGGGACTAGCGGGGCCCAATGAGCAGTTCTTC. Protein sequence: CASGGLAGPNEQFF.

The V call is TRBV25-1, the J call TRBJ1-1, with a possible D match to TRBD1 (5 bases). This CDR3 comprises 16 residues. Germline loops: CDR1 MGHDK, CDR2 SYGVNS. Trimming shortened V by 7 bases and J by 1 base, and 19 bases separated the two germline ends. The CDR3 spells CASISTTVGRNTEAFF. The DNA of the CDR3 is TGTGCCAGCATTTCCACGACAGTTGGCCGGAACACTGAAGCTTTCTTT. Full variable domain (missing parts from reference TRBV25-1 and TRBJ1-1): EADIYQTPRYLVIGTGKKITLECSQTMGHDKMYWYQQDPGMELHLIHYSYGVNSTEKGDLSSESTVSRIRTEHFPLTLESARPSHTSQYLCASISTTVGRNTEAFFGQGTRLTVV.

The chain has TRBV27 and TRBJ2-3, with 10 nucleotides matching TRBD2. From germline, CDR1 is MNHEY and CDR2 SMNVEV (reference sequence). This CDR3 is built from 17 residues. The V segment lost 0 bases and the J segment 2 bases; nucleotides outside the gene matches: 5. The CDR3 DNA is TGTGCCAGCAGTTTATCGGCTAGCGGGGGATACACAGATACGCAGTATTTT. Translated: CASSLSASGGYTDTQYF.

The J gene is TRBJ1-2, the V gene TRBV7-9; D perhaps matches TRBD1 (6 bases). Trimming shortened V by 1 base and J by 2 bases, and 11 bases separated the two germline ends. This CDR3 spans 15 amino acids. The germline gives CDR1 SEHNR, CDR2 FQNEAQ (reference sequence). CDR3 sequence reads: CASSLEGHSNYGYTF. The CDR3 coding sequence is TGTGCCAGCAGCTTAGAGGGACATTCAAACTATGGCTACACCTTC. Together with reference TRBV7-9 and TRBJ1-2, the CDR3 gives the full variable domain: DTGVSQNPRHKITKRGQNVTFRCDPISEHNRLYWYRQTLGQGPEFLTYFQNEAQLEKSRLLSDRFSAERPKGSFSTLEIQRTEQGDSAMYLCASSLEGHSNYGYTFGSGTRLTVV.

The V gene is TRBV6-1, the J gene TRBJ1-6; perhaps TRBD1 as D (6 bases). This CDR3 is 15 amino acids long. The ends were cut back, 0 bases at V and 4 bases at J, with 7 bases in the middle. The germline V gene has CDR1 MNHNS and CDR2 SASEGT. The CDR3 nucleotides are TGTGCCAGCAGTGAAGCTACAGGGTATAATTCACCCCTCCACTTT. Protein sequence: CASSEATGYNSPLHF.

This clone was detected a few times. The V and J genes are TRBV2 and TRBJ1-1; 8 bases align to TRBD1. CDR3 length equals 15 residues. CDR1 and CDR2 from the germline V gene are SNHLY and FYNNEI. The V gene end was trimmed by 4 bases and the J gene end by 7 bases; junction bases not matched to a gene: 11. The CDR3 nucleotides read TGTGCCAGCAGTGGGGGACAGGTTGCCCCCTTTGAAGCTTTCTTT. Protein sequence: CASSGGQVAPFEAFF.